One and the same sample provided the 17 T cell receptor beta chains below, sequenced in a study of graft-versus-host responses after intestinal transplantation. Produced via immunoSEQ multiplex PCR; TCRdb's table is partial and in-frame only. The sample holds around 20,000 clones; about half are singletons and the top ten take 0.75% to 0.9%. The sample was alloreactive CD4+ T cells from a mixed lymphocyte reaction culture, taken before intestinal transplant. The subset was: CFSE-low proliferating T cells sorted from approximately six-day pre-transplant mixed lymphocyte reaction (GvH or HvG direction). Receptor source: a human patient who received an intestinal transplant.

The chain employs TRBV7-2 and TRBJ2-5, with a weak D call TRBD1 (5 bases). The end of the DNA is better explained by TRBJ2-7, so the J call may be wrong. The germline CDR1 and CDR2 sequences are SGHTA and FQGNSA. The CDR3 has 14 residues. CDR3 nucleotides: TGTGCCAGCAGCCCCCGCCCTGACAGCCCCGAGCAGTACTTC. This gives the protein CASSPRPDSPEQYF.

The rearrangement links TRBV6-1 to TRBJ2-7; 10 bases fit TRBD1. The CDR3 covers 15 residues. Germline trimming cut 7 bases from V and 3 bases from J; bases unmatched to any gene: 9. The germline gives CDR1 MNHNS, CDR2 SASEGT. The CDR3 reads CASTVLGQGHYEQYF. CDR3 nucleotides: TGTGCCAGCACCGTTCTGGGACAGGGGCACTACGAGCAGTACTTC.

V usage is TRBV27 and J usage is TRBJ1-6; D gene unclear. The V gene lost 7 bases and the J gene lost 6 bases, with 16 bases spanning the gap. The CDR3 extends over 15 amino acids. Germline loops: CDR1 MNHEY, CDR2 SMNVEV (reference sequence). CDR3: CASTWVFTTNSPLHF. CDR3 sequence (DNA): TGTGCCAGCACCTGGGTTTTTACTACTAATTCACCCCTCCACTTT.

With respect to this clone: Its ends do not fully match the called genes, so a read error is possible. The gene calls are TRBV7-7 and TRBJ2-3, with D unresolved. The CDR3 runs 13 residues. Germline CDR1 and CDR2: SSHAT and FNYEAQ (reference sequence). Here the CDR3 reads CASSPGVTDTQYF. The CDR3 bases are TGTGCTAGCAGCCCCGGAGTCACAGATACGCAGTATTTT.

This clone was seen a handful of times. The chain carries TRBV10-1 and TRBJ2-3, with 9 nucleotides matching TRBD1. Germline CDR1 reads WNHNN; CDR2 reads SYGVQD (reference sequence). Losses at the gene ends were 8 bases for V and 4 bases for J; bases not matched to a gene: 4. The CDR3 covers 13 residues. The CDR3 loop reads CASSRDRADTQYF. In DNA form, the CDR3 reads TGCGCCAGCTCCCGGGACAGGGCAGATACGCAGTATTTT.

This clone was found a few times. The V gene is TRBV5-1, the J gene TRBJ2-3, with TRBD1 as a possible D gene (5 bases). Germline-derived CDR1 and CDR2 are SGHRS and YFSETQ. The V end was cut by 0 bases, the J end by 4 bases, with 9 bases between. The CDR3 contains 14 residues. CDR3 DNA: TGCGCCAGCAGCTTGGGTGGGGCCCCAGATACGCAGTATTTT. Amino acid sequence: CASSLGGAPDTQYF. Full variable domain (rest looked up from reference TRBV5-1 and TRBJ2-3): KAGVTQTPRYLIKTRGQQVTLSCSPISGHRSVSWYQQTPGQGLQFLFEYFSETQRNKGNFPGRFSGRQFSNSRSEMNVSTLELGDSALYLCASSLGGAPDTQYFGPGTRLTVL.

This sequence joins TRBV14 and TRBJ1-4; a weak D match, TRBD1 (6 bases). Germline lookup yields CDR1 SGHDN and CDR2 FVKESK. The V and J ends lost 0 bases and 8 bases respectively, with 22 bases between them. The CDR3 consists of 18 residues. The CDR3 protein is CASSQDGRGDRLGEKLFF. Here the CDR3 DNA reads TGTGCCAGCAGCCAAGATGGCCGGGGTGACAGGCTGGGGGAAAAACTGTTTTTT.

This clone was seen only a few times. This chain links TRBV5-1 with TRBJ2-2; 7 positions agree with TRBD1. J lost 3 bases, V lost 4 bases, and 3 bases had no gene match. Germline V gene lookup returns CDR1 SGHRS and CDR2 YFSETQ. The CDR3 consists of 14 residues. CDR3 sequence reads: CASSQGQHTGELFF. CDR3 nucleotides: TGCGCCAGCAGCCAGGGACAGCACACCGGGGAGCTGTTTTTT.

V usage is TRBV18 and J usage is TRBJ1-2; 9 nucleotides line up with TRBD1. CDR1 and CDR2 (germline): KGHSH, LQKENI. This CDR3 comprises 15 residues. With V trimmed by 3 bases and J by 4 bases, 6 bases remained unmatched. CDR3 in DNA: TGTGCCAGCTCACCCGGGACAGGGTCAGGCTATGGCTACACCTTC. The encoded protein is CASSPGTGSGYGYTF.

The chain links TRBV6-1 to TRBJ2-3; 7 bases are a match to TRBD1. Trimming cost V 8 bases and J 4 bases; bases outside gene matches: 12. CDR1 and CDR2 from the germline V gene are MNHNS and SASEGT. This CDR3 contains 15 residues. Written as DNA, the CDR3 is TGTGCCAGCCGCGAGACAGGGTATGCCCCAGATACGCAGTATTTT. Amino acids: CASRETGYAPDTQYF.

The chain combines TRBV7-2 with TRBJ1-1; D unresolved. CDR1 is SGHTA, CDR2 FQGNSA, per germline. V lost 1 base to trimming and J lost 0 bases, with 6 bases between them. The CDR3 is 14 residues long. The CDR3 region is CASSLGALNTEAFF. The CDR3 nucleotides are TGTGCCAGCAGCTTAGGGGCACTGAACACTGAAGCTTTCTTT.

This clone occurred once. The V and J genes are TRBV5-4 and TRBJ1-2; 8 bases agree with TRBD1. V gave up 4 bases and J gave up 3 bases; unmatched junction bases: 2. The germline V gene encodes CDR1 SGHNT and CDR2 YYREEE (reference sequence). This CDR3 is 13 amino acids long. DNA of the CDR3: TGTGCCAGCAGCGGGGACAGGCACTATGGCTACACCTTC. Protein: CASSGDRHYGYTF. Full variable domain (remainder filled in from reference TRBV5-4 and TRBJ1-2): ETGVTQSPTHLIKTRGQQVTLRCSSQSGHNTVSWYQQALGQGPQFIFQYYREEENGRGNFPPRFSGLQFPNYSSELNVNALELDDSALYLCASSGDRHYGYTFGSGTRLTVV.

This clone was counted a few times. J is TRBJ1-2 and V is TRBV28, with 7 bases fitting TRBD1. V lost 8 bases, J lost 6 bases, and 9 bases stayed unmatched. Germline V lookup: CDR1 MDHEN, CDR2 SYDVKM. The CDR3 runs 13 residues. The CDR3: CASLDRVPDGYTF. For the CDR3, the DNA is TGTGCCAGCCTAGACAGGGTTCCTGATGGCTACACCTTC.

V gene TRBV9 combines with J gene TRBJ2-7, with D perhaps TRBD2 (5 bases). The CDR3 has 13 amino acids. V lost 4 bases to trimming and J lost 5 bases, with 13 bases between them. Germline lookup yields CDR1 SGDLS and CDR2 YYNGEE. CDR3 protein: CASSPGLPHEQYF. CDR3 sequence (DNA): TGTGCCAGCAGCCCCGGACTCCCGCACGAGCAGTACTTC.

The CDR3 spells CASRGLAGGPDRGVQETQYF. CDR3 bases: TGTGCCAGCAGGGGACTAGCGGGGGGGCCAGATCGCGGCGTCCAAGAGACCCAGTACTTC. The chain recombines TRBV2 with TRBJ2-5; 16 bases are a match to TRBD2. V shed 6 bases and J 1 base; nucleotides not matched to a gene: 14. The CDR3 spans 20 residues. Germline assignment: CDR1 SNHLY and CDR2 FYNNEI.

This clone was seen a handful of times. The chain links TRBV10-3 to TRBJ1-2; 9 nucleotides line up with TRBD1. V was pared by 0 bases and J by 7 bases, with 0 bases of the junction left unmatched. Looked up from germline, CDR1 is ENHRY and CDR2 is SYGVKD. The CDR3 sequence is 13 residues long. The CDR3 spells CAISESTGGGYTF. CDR3 in DNA: TGTGCCATCAGTGAGTCGACAGGGGGTGGCTACACCTTC.

This clone was observed a single time. The genes are TRBV9 and TRBJ1-5; 7 nucleotides align to TRBD1. V was clipped by 4 bases and J by 7 bases; unmatched bases: 5. The germline CDR1 and CDR2 sequences are SGDLS and YYNGEE. The CDR3 runs 13 residues. The CDR3 DNA reads as TGTGCCAGCAGCCCGCCGACAGGGCAGCCCCAGCATTTT. Encoded protein: CASSPPTGQPQHF.